This T cell receptor (beta chain) came from a study of blood T cell repertoires in COVID-19. Study background: Italy, Spain and the United States were the sources of the convalescent and acute COVID-19 samples. Nucleic acid was either cDNA or gDNA, and it came from T cells, B-cell-depleted T cells, or PBMCs.

The germline V gene has CDR1 MNHEY and CDR2 SVGEGT. Trimming pared 7 bases from V and 1 base from J, leaving 25 bases between. The CDR3 is made up of 18 amino acids. The repertoire was sequenced with immunoSEQ multiplex PCR; TCRdb's copy has only in-frame clones and lacks some. The table includes around 310,000 clones, 90% detected once. The TCR comes from a woman in her thirties or forties with COVID-19, enrolled during active disease. The chain has TRBV6-2 or TRBV6-3 and TRBJ1-1; possible D gene TRBD1, 6 bases. The material sequenced was peripheral blood. The CDR3 sequence: CASNPPGGGARGNTEAFF. In nucleotides, the CDR3 is TGTGCCAGCAACCCCCCTGGGGGGGGCGCTCGGGGGAACACTGAAGCTTTCTTT.